This T cell receptor (beta chain) appears in the sequencing data of a study of T cells after yellow fever vaccination. V shed 5 bases and J shed 7 bases, with 21 bases lying between them. Germline V gene sequence: CDR1 LNHNV, CDR2 YYDKDF (reference sequence). This CDR3 contains 16 residues. This clonotype was seen a handful of times. TCRdb called the 5' RACE reads again in MiXCR, with one record for every CDR3 protein. The data hold just under 600,000 distinct CDR3 sequences, with roughly 14% observed a single time. Sequenced material: PBMCs, taken on the day of the yellow fever booster vaccination. The chain uses TRBV15 and TRBJ2-1; TRBD1 might be the D (6 bases). The receptor comes from a man aged 30 to 45 who received the YFV17D yellow fever vaccine. CDR3 sequence reads: CATSPRDTSTVNEQFF. The CDR3 DNA is TGTGCCACCAGCCCCCGGGACACATCAACGGTAAATGAGCAGTTCTTC.